This TCR beta chain was identified during a study of blood T cell repertoires in COVID-19 (dated by TCRdb to 2020 to 2022). In the study overall: The collaborator samples originated in the United States, Italy and Spain and spanned the acute and convalescent phases of COVID-19. The material from the prospective study consisted of cDNA or gDNA derived from T cells, B-cell-depleted T cells, or PBMCs. Deeply sampled blood TCRbeta repertoires from subjects exposed to, actively infected with, or recovered from COVID-19 were included in the dataset. The repertoires were made available in a free public database intended to serve as a resource for research on the immune response to SARS-CoV-2. The samples were drawn from the first 160 participants of the ongoing ImmuneRACE study and from about 1,200 subjects provided by 6 global collaborators. The sample metadata nearly always contained a de-identified subject ID, COVID-19 status, age in years and sex. Where available, HLA class I and class II types were taken from metadata supplied by the sample provider and were not determined by assay-based typing. Results the study describes overall, beyond this receptor: How much clinical and demographic metadata was included differed by source and by participant, and the metadata was provided uncurated.

The CDR3 runs 15 amino acids, cysteine and phenylalanine included. Only the CDR3 region is kept as DNA, spanning 45 bases read in frame from base 1. From a lookup of the germline V gene (reference sequence), CDR1 and CDR2 are MNHEY and SMNVEV. Trimmed from V: 2 bases; trimmed from J: 4 bases; junction bases lacking a gene match: 7. The collaborating institutions used their own protocols to collect whole blood in K2EDTA tubes. For TCRbeta analysis, collaborators shipped samples in one of three forms: frozen whole blood, isolated PBMCs, or DNA extracted from either of those sample types. On this clone itself: Its antigen remains undetermined. No base qualities exist here, and no much larger clone lies one base off it.

TCRbeta CDR3 regions were amplified from genomic DNA using the immunoSEQ Assay, a bias-controlled multiplex PCR. The source study handled its data this way. Nucleated cell counts per sample were estimated from amplification of reference gene primers within the assay. Sequence reads were collapsed and filtered to measure the absolute abundance of every unique TCRbeta CDR3 rearrangement. For each sample, productive Simpson clonality was calculated as the square root of Simpson's diversity index across productive rearrangements. The table was pulled from immuneACCESS by TCRdb, which kept in-frame rearrangements only. Such tables lose some clones; where checked, under half of the loss comes from unresolved V genes, and the rest has no known cause. D and trimming come from the DNA, and the V and J calls and clone size come from that table. The sample table shows hundreds of thousands of clones, and around 92% are seen once. The top ten clonotypes cover roughly 1.2% of the sample.

The specimen was peripheral blood. The rearrangement joined TRBV27 to TRBJ2-7, and 8 bases in between align with TRBD2. This TCR was recovered from a middle-aged man with acute or convalescent COVID-19. The bases read TGTGCCAGCAGTTTAATGGCGGGGGGATTTTACGAGCAGTACTTC. This sequence encodes CASSLMAGGFYEQYF.